One sample yielded the 2 T cell receptor beta chains listed below, sequenced in a study of beta chain features in type 1 diabetes. Every bit of the isolated RNA underwent reverse transcription, so sequencing read expressed TCRB transcripts. Here immunoSEQ multiplex PCR was the method, and the copy in TCRdb shows in-frame clones only, minus some. The sample records 250,000 to 350,000 clones, 14% being singletons. Material for sequencing was central memory CD4+ T cells from blood. The source is a man younger than 45 in good health.

The V gene is TRBV5-4, the J gene TRBJ1-6; D is undetermined. Trimming stripped 0 bases from V and 10 bases from J, with 11 bases between. Germline V CDR1 and CDR2: SGHNT, YYREEE (reference sequence). This CDR3 contains 14 residues. CDR3 coding DNA: TGTGCCAGCAGCTTGGTTGGGGTTACCTCACCCCTCCACTTT. It codes for CASSLVGVTSPLHF.

The gene calls are TRBV30 and TRBJ2-1; D perhaps matches TRBD2 (6 bases). Trimming took off 0 bases at V and 7 bases at J, with 13 bases between the two ends. The CDR3 length is 14 residues. Germline V gene sequence: CDR1 GTSNPN, CDR2 SVGIG (reference sequence). The CDR3: CAWSVPGSVNEQFF. Written as DNA, the CDR3 is TGTGCCTGGAGTGTCCCCGGGAGTGTGAATGAGCAGTTCTTC.